This T cell receptor beta chain was recorded in a study of vaccination effects on CD4 cells after COVID-19 (dated by TCRdb to between 2021 and 2023). Looking at the study overall: Across the study, the median time from the second dose to post-vaccine sampling was 72 days (range 14 to 241). Cultures from other donors in the study were sequenced using the Oncomine TCR Beta short-read assay on an Illumina iSeq 100. In both COVID-19 convalescent patients and infection-naive vaccine recipients, the study compared SARS-CoV-2 spike-specific CD4+ TCR repertoires from before mRNA vaccination with those from after it. A total of 9 to 11 COVID-19 convalescent patients and a handful of SARS-CoV-2-naive healthy vaccine recipients were included in the full study. The research as a whole found: The study was limited by a small number of convalescent patients, and early post-infection timepoints were lacking. Marked clonal contraction was observed in both infection-induced and vaccine-induced clones at late post-vaccination timepoints, consistent with waning T cell responses. In healthy vaccine recipients, vaccine-induced clones were almost all SARS-CoV-2 mono-reactive, with only 1 of 255 being cross-reactive with common cold coronaviruses.

The ViraFEST assay stimulated PBMC with viral peptide pools and then used TCR sequencing to identify antigen-specific CD4+ T cell clonotypes by expansion. After more than nine days of culture, CD4+ T cells were isolated with the EasySep CD4+ T cell isolation kit. Two doses of either the BNT162b2 or the mRNA-1273 mRNA SARS-CoV-2 vaccine were administered to participants. Healthy vaccine recipients had no prior SARS-CoV-2 infection, confirmed by negative nucleocapsid antibodies before and after vaccination. About 2 million PBMC per well were cultured in IMDM with about 4.6% human AB serum, 10 IU/ml IL-2 and gentamicin, plus 10 ug/ml peptides. On days 3 and 7, half of the culture medium was replaced with fresh IL-2-containing medium. Unless otherwise noted, each peptide stimulation condition was cultured in triplicate wells. Using Ficoll-Paque Plus gradient centrifugation, PBMC were separated from whole blood and then either used fresh or cryopreserved at -140C. The overlapping peptide pools covered the spike proteins of SARS-CoV-2 as well as those of the common cold coronaviruses HCoV-NL63, HCoV-OC43 and HCoV-229E. Genomic DNA was extracted from cultured CD4+ T cells with the QIAamp micro DNA kit.

As concerns this clone: It has no known antigen specificity. No qualities accompany the bases; no much larger clone lies one base away.

Library preparation employed the immunoSEQ multiplex PCR assay. DNA from the cultured, isolated CD4+ T cells was subjected to TCR beta CDR3 sequencing. On the authors' methods: The analysis removed non-productive TCR sequences, trimmed reads to the CDR3 region, and retained only CDR3s that were 7 or more amino acids long. Antigen-specific clonotypes were identified with the MANAFEST web app by comparing expansion in peptide wells against reference cultures. Positive clones required FDR<0.05 expansion versus reference and all other wells, odds ratio above 5, and frequency above 0.1% in two replicate wells. Cross-reactive clonotypes were defined as significantly expanded in SARS-CoV-2 spike wells and in at least one common cold coronavirus spike condition. Using the stringdist R package, CDR3 similarity was measured by Levenshtein distance, and unrooted trees were constructed with ape in R 3.6.1. The clones in this table, taken by TCRdb from immuneACCESS, are in-frame only. Not every clone is retained; where verified, under half of the shortfall comes from an unresolved V gene, and the cause of the rest is unknown. V, J and clone size reflect that table, while D and trimming were determined from the DNA. For this sample the table gives some 70,000 clones, of which approximately 81% were detected only once. The top ten hold around 1.3% of the sample.

CDR1 and CDR2 (MNHEY, SVGAGI) derive from the germline V gene. Clipping removes 9 bases from V and 4 bases from J, with 6 as the unmatched junction base count. There are 14 amino acids in the CDR3, from cysteine to phenylalanine inclusive. Of all the DNA, just the CDR3 is kept, 42 bases in frame from base 1. The chain is encoded by TRBV6-5 joined to TRBJ1-4; TRBD1 lines up with 9 middle nucleotides. The source was CD4+ T cells from PBMCs cultured with HCoV-229E spike peptides, collected after COVID-19 vaccination. Explained via the paper, the cell subset or site label denotes: HCoV-229E spike overlapping peptide pool stimulation. This TCR derives from a human donor who received a COVID-19 vaccine. The nucleotides read TGTGCCAGTGTAACAGGGGGCCTTAATGAAAAACTGTTTTTT. Its protein reads: CASVTGGLNEKLFF.